Given below is one T cell receptor (beta chain) in context. The data belong to a study of T cell changes during pregnancy in multiple sclerosis. Using immunoSEQ multiplex PCR, the repertoire was profiled, and TCRdb retains in-frame clones only, with some absent. The table includes about 100,000 clones, 90% detected once. From germline, CDR1 is SGHTA and CDR2 FQGNSA. The CDR3 length is 17 residues. Trimming cost V 0 bases and J 1 base; bases outside gene matches: 5. The sample was peripheral blood, taken in the second trimester of pregnancy. This TCR came from a female donor in good health, enrolled as a control in a pregnancy study. The chain joins TRBV7-2 to TRBJ2-5, with 10 bases lining up with TRBD2. The CDR3 sequence is CASSLALASGGQETQYF. The CDR3 coding sequence is TGTGCCAGCAGCTTAGCGCTGGCTAGCGGGGGCCAAGAGACCCAGTACTTC.